Below are 6 T cell receptor beta chains sequenced from a single sample in a study of early T cells in non-severe SARS-CoV-2 infection. TCRdb reprocessed the 5' RACE reads via MiXCR and lists one record per CDR3 protein. The table records 40,000 to 55,000 distinct CDR3 sequences, roughly 9.8% of them present only once. Sequencing was done on a sample of whole blood. These TCRs come from an adult who was a healthcare worker with PCR-confirmed SARS-CoV-2 infection or an uninfected control (not recorded which).

The table lists this clonotype with a few counts. The chain has TRBV28 and TRBJ2-7; D uncertain. The CDR3 covers 11 residues. Germline CDR1 and CDR2: MDHEN and SYDVKM. V lost 4 bases and J 3 bases, leaving 4 bases between the germline ends. CDR3 sequence reads: CASSSFYEQYF. CDR3 in DNA: TGTGCCAGCAGTTCCTTCTACGAGCAGTACTTC.

This clonotype was counted between two and nine times. This chain uses TRBV30 with TRBJ2-7, with D perhaps TRBD1 or TRBD2 (5 bases each). The CDR3 is 11 amino acids. CDR1 is GTSNPN, CDR2 SVGIG, per germline (reference sequence). With 5 bases removed from V and 9 bases from J, the gap between germline ends came to 14 bases. CDR3: CAWGTRLGQYF. The CDR3 nucleotides read TGTGCCTGGGGGACCCGCCTCGGGCAGTACTTC.

The rearrangement links TRBV27 to TRBJ2-3; D could derive from TRBD1 or TRBD2 (5 bases each). Per the germline V gene, CDR1 is MNHEY and CDR2 is SMNVEV (reference sequence). Trimming cost V 1 base and J 2 bases, with 10 bases left between them. The CDR3 is made up of 15 amino acids. CDR3 protein: CASSLLDGATDTQYF. Written as DNA, the CDR3 is TGTGCCAGCAGTTTATTGGACGGGGCCACAGATACGCAGTATTTT.

At least ten counts were recorded for this clonotype. The chain is built from TRBV18 and TRBJ2-3, with D possibly matching TRBD1 (5 bases). V lost 3 bases and J 5 bases, leaving 18 bases between the germline ends. The CDR3 contains 16 residues. The germline gives CDR1 KGHSH, CDR2 LQKENI. The CDR3 bases are TGTGCCAGCTCACCGATCTTAGGGGCCCACTTAGATACGCAGTATTTT. Its protein product is CASSPILGAHLDTQYF.

This clonotype was observed many times. The J gene is TRBJ2-7, the V gene TRBV28; 10 bases are a match to TRBD2. CDR1 and CDR2 (germline): MDHEN, SYDVKM. J was trimmed by 2 bases and V by 4 bases; bases with no gene match: 5. This CDR3 spans 15 amino acids. In DNA, the CDR3 is TGTGCCAGCAGTTCCGGGACTAGCGTCCCCTACGAGCAGTACTTC. Translating it yields CASSSGTSVPYEQYF.

V usage is TRBV12-3 or TRBV12-4 and J usage is TRBJ2-7, with 9 bases identical to TRBD1. This CDR3 has 15 residues. The V and J ends lost 2 bases and 5 bases, in that order; junction bases with no gene match: 7. The CDR3 loop is CASSLTGDRVHEQYF. The CDR3 nucleotides are TGTGCCAGCAGTTTAACCGGGGACAGGGTCCACGAGCAGTACTTC.